A single TCR beta chain is shown here with its context. CDR1 and CDR2 (germline): SNHLY, FYNNEI. Trimming removed 4 bases from V and 1 base from J, with 16 bases in between. This CDR3 spans 16 amino acids. This sample is part of a study of technical replicates of blood from a handful of donors. TCRdb's table, derived via immunoSEQ multiplex PCR, lists solely in-frame clones and lacks some. The table shows 75,000 to 95,000 clones, with about 93% occurring only once. V usage is TRBV2 and J usage is TRBJ1-1; possible D gene TRBD1, 5 bases. Input material: T cells isolated from PBMCs. The source is a human donor in good health. DNA of the CDR3: TGTGCCAGCAGTGGAACCCGGGGGAGGGGGAACACTGAAGCTTTCTTT. Protein product: CASSGTRGRGNTEAFF.